This TCR beta chain derives from a study of blood T cell repertoires in COVID-19. Study context: Acute and convalescent COVID-19 samples came from the United States, Italy and Spain. From T cells, B-cell-depleted T cells, or PBMCs came the material, which was cDNA or gDNA.

Clones were sequenced by immunoSEQ multiplex PCR, and TCRdb holds only the in-frame ones, with some missing. The data hold tens of thousands of clones, with 65% to 85% observed a single time. The clonotype was recovered from a man at least 80 years old with active or convalescent COVID-19. The sample comprised peripheral blood.

CDR3 DNA sequence: TGTGCCAGCAGCTTTCTGGGACAGGGATATGAGACCCAGTACTTC. Residues: CASSFLGQGYETQYF. The chain employs TRBV13 and TRBJ2-5; 9 bases fit TRBD1. The V gene end was trimmed by 3 bases and the J gene end by 5 bases; junction bases not matched to a gene: 7. The CDR3 is 15 amino acids. Germline CDR1 is PRHDT and CDR2 is FYEKMQ (reference sequence).